The 10 T cell receptor beta chains reported below all come from one sample, sequenced in a study of CD8+ T cells in alopecia areata. Isolated RNA was reverse transcribed into cDNA used as the sequencing template. Only in-frame clones appear in the TCRdb table, and some are missing; sequencing was by immunoSEQ multiplex PCR. The sample records 120,000 or so clones, 50% to 75% being singletons. Treatment noted: oral pan-JAK inhibitor, 5-10 mg twice daily. The source material was CD8+ T cells sorted from blood, sampled at week 4, from a patient treated with tofacitinib. The origin of the receptors is a human donor with alopecia areata.

The chain recombines TRBV11-2 with TRBJ2-5; TRBD2 agrees at 9 bases. Germline loops: CDR1 SGHAT, CDR2 FQNNGV. J was trimmed by 10 bases and V by 1 base; bases with no gene match: 13. This CDR3 has 16 residues. The CDR3 DNA sequence: TGTGCCAGCAGCTTAGGCACCGCCTTGCGGGGGGGAAGCCAGTACTTC. Translation: CASSLGTALRGGSQYF. Together with reference TRBV11-2 and TRBJ2-5, the CDR3 gives the full variable domain: EAGVAQSPRYKIIEKRQSVAFWCNPISGHATLYWYQQILGQGPKLLIQFQNNGVVDDSQLPKDRFSAERLKGVDSTLKIQPAKLEDSAVYLCASSLGTALRGGSQYFGPGTRLLVL.

The chain is built from TRBV29-1 and TRBJ2-1, with 7 bases fitting TRBD2. With V trimmed by 3 bases and J by 11 bases, 4 bases remained unmatched. The CDR3 spans 11 residues. Germline V gene data show CDR1 as SQVTM and CDR2 as ANQGSEA. The CDR3 sequence: CSVEGGGQQFF. The CDR3 DNA reads TGCAGCGTTGAGGGCGGGGGACAGCAGTTCTTC.

The chain employs TRBV7-8 and TRBJ1-5; D is possibly TRBD1 (5 bases). Trimming removed 5 bases at V and 0 bases at J, with 11 bases between. The CDR3 covers 15 residues. CDR1 and CDR2 from the germline V gene are SGHVS and FQNEAQ. The CDR3 DNA sequence: TGTGCCAGCAGCCTCTACAGGTCTAGCAATCAGCCCCAGCATTTT. Protein product: CASSLYRSSNQPQHF.

This clone came up once. V is TRBV9 and J is TRBJ1-4; D gene uncertain. Per germline, CDR1 SGDLS and CDR2 YYNGEE. The CDR3 is 13 amino acids. The V gene lost 0 bases and the J gene lost 12 bases, with 12 bases spanning the gap. The CDR3 nucleotides are TGTGCCAGCAGCGTAGTCCCGGGGAGGGAACTGTTTTTT. Its translation: CASSVVPGRELFF.

The gene calls are TRBV15 and TRBJ1-2, with 7 bases fitting TRBD1. CDR3 length: 15 residues. Germline loops: CDR1 LNHNV, CDR2 YYDKDF (reference sequence). After removal of 3 bases from V and 4 bases from J, the junction contained 8 bases not matched to a gene. DNA of the CDR3: TGTGCCACCAGCAGTAACAGGGGATGGGGCTATGGCTACACCTTC. It codes for CATSSNRGWGYGYTF.

The chain employs TRBV9 and TRBJ2-5, with 9 bases that match TRBD2. Germline lookup yields CDR1 SGDLS and CDR2 YYNGEE. The CDR3 length is 16 residues. J lost 5 bases, V lost 4 bases, and 12 bases had no gene match. CDR3 loop: CASSSLVGLAGETQYF. In DNA, the CDR3 is TGTGCCAGCAGCTCCTTGGTGGGGCTAGCGGGGGAGACCCAGTACTTC.

The chain is built from TRBV30 and TRBJ1-2, with TRBD1 matching over 9 bases. CDR1 and CDR2 (germline): GTSNPN, SVGIG (reference sequence). This CDR3 contains 12 residues. Trimming took 8 bases from V and 1 from J; bases not matched to a gene: 2. CDR3 residues: CARDRDNYGYTF. CDR3 bases: TGTGCCCGGGACAGGGATAACTATGGCTACACCTTC. Together with reference TRBV30 and TRBJ1-2, the CDR3 gives the full variable domain: SQTIHQWPATLVQPVGSPLSLECTVEGTSNPNLYWYRQAAGRGLQLLFYSVGIGQISSEVPQNLSASRPQDRQFILSSKKLLLSDSGFYLCARDRDNYGYTFGSGTRLTVV.

The chain uses TRBV27 and TRBJ2-7; maybe TRBD2 (7 bases). The germline V gene encodes CDR1 MNHEY and CDR2 SMNVEV (reference sequence). This CDR3 spans 13 amino acids. V was clipped by 3 bases and J by 9 bases, with 15 bases between them. The CDR3, as DNA: TGTGCCAGCAGTTTCGGGGGGCTTAACCTGCAGTACTTC. This encodes CASSFGGLNLQYF.

The chain is built from TRBV29-1 and TRBJ2-1; tentatively, D is TRBD1 or TRBD2 (5 bases each). Germline V CDR1 and CDR2: SQVTM, ANQGSEA. V shed 7 bases and J shed 6 bases, with 10 bases lying between them. The CDR3 totals 11 residues. CDR3 nucleotide sequence: TGCAGCGCCGTGAGGGGCAATGAGCAGTTCTTC. Its translation: CSAVRGNEQFF.

V gene TRBV7-9 combines with J gene TRBJ2-7, with D tentatively TRBD1 (6 bases). The V end was cut by 4 bases, the J end by 2 bases, with 18 bases between. The CDR3 length is 16 residues. Germline values: CDR1 SEHNR, CDR2 FQNEAQ (reference sequence). CDR3 region: CASSSLMTGLAYEQYF. In DNA, the CDR3 is TGTGCCAGCAGCTCATTGATGACAGGCTTAGCCTACGAGCAGTACTTC. Full variable domain (outside the CDR3, taken from reference TRBV7-9 and TRBJ2-7): DTGVSQNPRHKITKRGQNVTFRCDPISEHNRLYWYRQTLGQGPEFLTYFQNEAQLEKSRLLSDRFSAERPKGSFSTLEIQRTEQGDSAMYLCASSSLMTGLAYEQYFGPGTRLTVT.